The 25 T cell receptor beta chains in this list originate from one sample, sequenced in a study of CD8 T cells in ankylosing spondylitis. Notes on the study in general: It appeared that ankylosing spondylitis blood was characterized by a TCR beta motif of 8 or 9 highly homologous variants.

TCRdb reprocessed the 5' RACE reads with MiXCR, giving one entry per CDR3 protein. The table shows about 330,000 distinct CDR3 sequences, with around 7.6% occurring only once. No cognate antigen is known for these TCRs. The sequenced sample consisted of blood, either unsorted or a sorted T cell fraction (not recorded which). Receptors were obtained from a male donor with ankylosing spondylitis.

CDR3 in DNA: TGCGCCAGCAGCCTCGACAGGGCGGACTATGGCTACACCTTC. Translation: CASSLDRADYGYTF. This chain joins TRBV5-1 and TRBJ1-2; 7 bases fit TRBD1. Looked up from germline, CDR1 is SGHRS and CDR2 is YFSETQ. The CDR3 consists of 14 residues. J gave up 3 bases and V 4 bases, and 6 bases lay outside the gene matches.

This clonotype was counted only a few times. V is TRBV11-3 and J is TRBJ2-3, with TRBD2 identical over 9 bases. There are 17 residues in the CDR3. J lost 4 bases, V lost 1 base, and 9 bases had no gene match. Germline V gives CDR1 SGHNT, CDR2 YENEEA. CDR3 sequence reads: CASSLGIAGEGPDTQYF. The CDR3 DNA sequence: TGTGCCAGCAGCTTAGGAATAGCGGGGGAGGGCCCAGATACGCAGTATTTT.

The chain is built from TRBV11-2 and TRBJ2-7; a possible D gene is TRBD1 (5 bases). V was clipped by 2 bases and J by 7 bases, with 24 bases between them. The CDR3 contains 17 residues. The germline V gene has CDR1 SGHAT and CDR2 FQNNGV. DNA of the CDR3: TGTGCCAGCAGCTTACCCCCGTCCCACAGGAATAAAGGAGAGCAGTACTTC. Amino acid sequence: CASSLPPSHRNKGEQYF.

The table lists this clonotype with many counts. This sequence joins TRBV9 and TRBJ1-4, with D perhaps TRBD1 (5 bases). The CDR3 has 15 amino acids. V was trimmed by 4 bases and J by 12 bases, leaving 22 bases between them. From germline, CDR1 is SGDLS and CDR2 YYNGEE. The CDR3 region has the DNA TGTGCCAGCAGCATCCAGGGATCTGGGTCCGAGGAACTGTTTTTT. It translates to CASSIQGSGSEELFF.

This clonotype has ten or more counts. The CDR3 sequence: CASGTSGVSSYEQYF. As DNA, the CDR3 is TGTGCCAGCGGTACTAGCGGGGTTAGCTCCTACGAGCAGTACTTC. This chain joins TRBV28 and TRBJ2-7; TRBD2 matches at 10 bases. The CDR3 contains 15 residues. The junction had 7 bases not matched to a gene; V was cut back by 8 bases and J by 0 bases. CDR1 MDHEN and CDR2 SYDVKM come from the germline V gene.

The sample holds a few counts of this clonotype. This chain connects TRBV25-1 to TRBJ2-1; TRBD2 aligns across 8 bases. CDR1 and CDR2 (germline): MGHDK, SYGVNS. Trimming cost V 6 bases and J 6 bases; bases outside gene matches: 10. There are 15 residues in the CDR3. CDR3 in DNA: TGTGCCAGCAGGAAAGCGGGAGCGGGAGTCAATGAGCAGTTCTTC. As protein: CASRKAGAGVNEQFF.

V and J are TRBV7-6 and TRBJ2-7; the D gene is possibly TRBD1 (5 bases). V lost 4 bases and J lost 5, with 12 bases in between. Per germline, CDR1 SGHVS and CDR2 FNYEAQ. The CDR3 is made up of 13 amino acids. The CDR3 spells CASSSPDSDEQYF. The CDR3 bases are TGTGCCAGCAGCTCACCAGACAGCGACGAGCAGTACTTC.

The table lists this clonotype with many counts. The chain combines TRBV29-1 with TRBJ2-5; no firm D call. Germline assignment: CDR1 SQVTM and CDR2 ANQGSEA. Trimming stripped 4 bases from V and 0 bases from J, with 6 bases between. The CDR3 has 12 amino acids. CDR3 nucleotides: TGCAGCGTTGTACCAGACCAAGAGACCCAGTACTTC. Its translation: CSVVPDQETQYF.

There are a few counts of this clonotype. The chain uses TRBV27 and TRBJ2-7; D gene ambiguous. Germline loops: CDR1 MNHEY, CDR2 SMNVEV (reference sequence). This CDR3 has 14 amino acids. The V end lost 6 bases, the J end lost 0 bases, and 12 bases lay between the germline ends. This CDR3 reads CASRNPPHSYEQYF. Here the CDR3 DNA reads TGTGCCAGCAGAAATCCTCCTCACTCCTACGAGCAGTACTTC.

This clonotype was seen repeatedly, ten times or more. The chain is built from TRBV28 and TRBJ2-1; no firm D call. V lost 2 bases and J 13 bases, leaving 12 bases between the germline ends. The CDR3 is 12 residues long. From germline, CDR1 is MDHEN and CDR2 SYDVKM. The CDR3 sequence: CASSLRGLSQFF. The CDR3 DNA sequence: TGTGCCAGCAGTTTAAGAGGCCTTTCCCAGTTCTTC.

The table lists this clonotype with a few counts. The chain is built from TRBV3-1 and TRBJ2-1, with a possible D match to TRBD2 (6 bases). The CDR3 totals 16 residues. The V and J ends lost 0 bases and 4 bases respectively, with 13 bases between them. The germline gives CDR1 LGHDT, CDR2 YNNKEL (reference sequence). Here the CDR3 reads CASSQDYGSIYNEQFF. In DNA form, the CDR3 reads TGTGCCAGCAGCCAAGACTACGGGAGTATTTACAATGAGCAGTTCTTC.

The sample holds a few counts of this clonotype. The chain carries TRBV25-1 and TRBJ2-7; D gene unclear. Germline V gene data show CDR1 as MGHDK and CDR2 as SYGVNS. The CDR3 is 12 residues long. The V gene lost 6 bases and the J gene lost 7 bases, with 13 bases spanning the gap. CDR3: CASRTLEGEQYF. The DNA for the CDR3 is TGTGCCAGCAGGACTCTTGAAGGGGAGCAGTACTTC.

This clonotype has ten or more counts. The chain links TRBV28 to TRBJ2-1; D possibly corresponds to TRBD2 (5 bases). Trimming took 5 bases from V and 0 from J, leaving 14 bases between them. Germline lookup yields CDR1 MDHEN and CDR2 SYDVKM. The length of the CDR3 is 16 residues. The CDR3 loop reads CASSEGLRSSYNEQFF. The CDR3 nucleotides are TGTGCCAGCAGTGAAGGACTCAGGAGCTCCTACAATGAGCAGTTCTTC.

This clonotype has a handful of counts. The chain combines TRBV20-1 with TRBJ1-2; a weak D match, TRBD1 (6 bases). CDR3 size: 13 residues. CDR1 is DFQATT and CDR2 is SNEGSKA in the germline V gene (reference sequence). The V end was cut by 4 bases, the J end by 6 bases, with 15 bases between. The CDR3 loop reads CSAKQGGEHGYTF. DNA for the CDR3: TGCAGTGCTAAACAGGGAGGAGAACATGGCTACACCTTC.

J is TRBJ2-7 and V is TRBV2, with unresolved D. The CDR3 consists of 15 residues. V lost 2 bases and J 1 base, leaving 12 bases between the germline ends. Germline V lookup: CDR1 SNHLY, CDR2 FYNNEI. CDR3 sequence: CASSENGRSSYEQYF. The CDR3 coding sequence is TGTGCCAGCAGTGAAAATGGGCGGTCTTCCTACGAGCAGTACTTC.

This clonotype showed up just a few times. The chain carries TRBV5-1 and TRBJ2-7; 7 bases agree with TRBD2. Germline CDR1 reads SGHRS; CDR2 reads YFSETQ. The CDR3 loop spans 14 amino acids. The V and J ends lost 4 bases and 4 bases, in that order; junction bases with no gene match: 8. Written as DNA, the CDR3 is TGCGCCAGCAGCCTGGGAATCGGGGGGTACGAGCAGTACTTC. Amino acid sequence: CASSLGIGGYEQYF.

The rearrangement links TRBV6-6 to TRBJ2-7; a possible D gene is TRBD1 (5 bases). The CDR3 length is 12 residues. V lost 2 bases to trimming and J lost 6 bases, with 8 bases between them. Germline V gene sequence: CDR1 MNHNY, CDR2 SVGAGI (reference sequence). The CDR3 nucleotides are TGTGCCAGCAGTTACGACAGCCTCGAGCAGTACTTC. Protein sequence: CASSYDSLEQYF.

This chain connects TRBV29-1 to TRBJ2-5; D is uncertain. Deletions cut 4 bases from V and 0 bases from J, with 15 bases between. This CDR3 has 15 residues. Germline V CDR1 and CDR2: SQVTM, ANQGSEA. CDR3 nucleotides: TGCAGCGTTGCCCGCCCATCGGCCTACCAAGAGACCCAGTACTTC. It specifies CSVARPSAYQETQYF.

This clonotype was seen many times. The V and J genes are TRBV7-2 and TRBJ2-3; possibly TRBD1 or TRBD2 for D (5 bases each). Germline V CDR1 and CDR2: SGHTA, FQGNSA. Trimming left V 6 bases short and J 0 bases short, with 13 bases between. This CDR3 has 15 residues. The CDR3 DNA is TGTGCCAGCAGTCAAGTAGGGACCAGCACAGATACGCAGTATTTT. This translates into CASSQVGTSTDTQYF.

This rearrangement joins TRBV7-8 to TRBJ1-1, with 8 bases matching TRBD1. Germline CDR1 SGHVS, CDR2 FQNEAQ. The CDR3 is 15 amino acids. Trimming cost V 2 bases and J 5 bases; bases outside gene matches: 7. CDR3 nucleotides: TGTGCCAGCAGCTTATGGCGACAGGGGAAAACTGAAGCTTTCTTT. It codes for CASSLWRQGKTEAFF.

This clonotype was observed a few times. The DNA of the CDR3 is TGCAGTGCTAGTCCCTATGGGACCTACGAGCAGTACTTC. It encodes CSASPYGTYEQYF. V is TRBV20-1 and J is TRBJ2-7; D remains unclear. The CDR3 covers 13 residues. Trimming cost V 3 bases and J 2 bases, with 11 bases left between them. CDR1 and CDR2 (germline): DFQATT, SNEGSKA (reference sequence).

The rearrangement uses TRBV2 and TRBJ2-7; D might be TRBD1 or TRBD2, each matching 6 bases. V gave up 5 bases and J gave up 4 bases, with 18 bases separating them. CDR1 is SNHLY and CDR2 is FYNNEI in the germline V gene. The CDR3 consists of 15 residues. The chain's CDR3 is CASSRDLGGQYEQYF. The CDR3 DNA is TGTGCCAGCAGTAGGGACCTTGGGGGGCAATACGAGCAGTACTTC.

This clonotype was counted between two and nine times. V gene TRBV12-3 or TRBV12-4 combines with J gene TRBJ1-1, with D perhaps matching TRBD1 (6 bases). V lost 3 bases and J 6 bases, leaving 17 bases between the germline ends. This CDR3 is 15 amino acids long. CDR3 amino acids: CASSFIRRGGAEAFF. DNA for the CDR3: TGTGCCAGCAGTTTTATCCGCAGGGGAGGGGCTGAAGCTTTCTTT.

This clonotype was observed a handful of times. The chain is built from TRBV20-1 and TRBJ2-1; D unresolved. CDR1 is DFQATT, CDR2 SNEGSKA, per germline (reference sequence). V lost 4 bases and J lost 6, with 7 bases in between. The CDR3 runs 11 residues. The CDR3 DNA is TGCAGTGCTAAGATTGTCAATGAGCAGTTCTTC. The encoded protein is CSAKIVNEQFF.

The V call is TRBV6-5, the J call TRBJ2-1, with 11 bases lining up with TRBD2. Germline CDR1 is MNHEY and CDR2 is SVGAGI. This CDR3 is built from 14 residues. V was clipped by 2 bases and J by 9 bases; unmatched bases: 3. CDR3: CASSYGTSGFEQFF. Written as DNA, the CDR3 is TGTGCCAGCAGTTACGGGACTAGCGGCTTTGAGCAGTTCTTC.